A selection of T cell receptor beta chains follows, all from one sample in a study of cytomegalovirus exposure and HLA in healthy donors. Produced via immunoSEQ multiplex PCR; TCRdb's table is partial and in-frame only. The repertoire holds over 100,000 clones, with 8.5% as singletons. The sample was PBMCs. All receptors derive from a man aged 40-49 years in good health and CMV-seronegative. Both conserved end residues are part of each CDR3. A D gene is named only where the DNA matches it firmly. Expanded clones get a size class; other rows say once, few or many, or leave the size out.

>few|TRBV6-5|NA|TRBJ2-7
CASSYNGQGNYEQYF
TGTGCCAGCAGTTACAACGGGCAGGGGAACTACGAGCAGTACTTC
>few|TRBV29-1|NA|TRBJ1-1
CSVEEGGDTEAFF
TGCAGCGTTGAAGAGGGAGGGGACACTGAAGCTTTCTTT
>NA|TRBV30|TRBD1|TRBJ1-6
CAWMGQGNSPLHF
TGTGCCTGGATGGGACAGGGAAATTCACCCCTCCACTTT
>few|TRBV19|TRBD1|TRBJ1-1
CASIPPWTGNLAEAFF
TGTGCCAGTATCCCTCCGTGGACAGGGAACCTAGCTGAAGCTTTCTTT
>few|TRBV5-8|NA|TRBJ1-1
CASSPYREAFF
TGTGCCAGCAGCCCCTACCGTGAAGCTTTCTTT
>few|TRBV11-2|NA|TRBJ1-6
CASSLGGSSYNSPLHF
TGTGCCAGCAGCTTAGGAGGTAGCTCCTATAATTCACCCCTCCACTTT
>medium-sized|TRBV6-4|TRBD2|TRBJ2-2
CASSDSAGGTGELFF
TGTGCCAGCAGTGACTCAGCGGGGGGCACCGGGGAGCTGTTTTTT
>few|TRBV5-4|TRBD1|TRBJ2-1
CASSLGTGAGNEQFF
TGTGCCAGCAGCTTGGGGACAGGGGCCGGCAATGAGCAGTTCTTC
>few|TRBV5-1|NA|TRBJ1-2
CASSLAHEEGGYTF
TGCGCCAGCAGCTTGGCCCACGAAGAGGGTGGCTACACCTTC
>NA|TRBV10-3|NA|TRBJ1-1
CAIRGTGDTEAFF
TGTGCCATCAGGGGGACGGGGGACACTGAAGCTTTCTTT
>few|TRBV5-1|TRBD1|TRBJ2-1
CASSLNGLGQGYNEQFF
TGCGCCAGCAGCTTGAATGGCCTGGGACAGGGATACAATGAGCAGTTCTTC
>NA|TRBV10-3|NA|TRBJ2-7
CATGDNYEQYF
TGTGCCACCGGGGACAACTACGAGCAGTACTTC
>few|TRBV7-9|NA|TRBJ1-5
CASSLQAGADQPQHF
TGTGCCAGCAGCCTGCAGGCAGGGGCGGATCAGCCCCAGCATTTT
>few|TRBV5-1|NA|TRBJ2-7
CASSLGGVDEQYF
TGCGCCAGCAGCTTGGGGGGGGTTGACGAGCAGTACTTC
>few|TRBV28|TRBD1|TRBJ1-1
CASRYDRADTEAFF
TGTGCCAGCAGATACGACAGGGCGGACACTGAAGCTTTCTTT
>NA|TRBV5-8|NA|TRBJ1-1
CASSRQLNTEAFF
TGTGCCAGCAGTCGACAGCTGAACACTGAAGCTTTCTTT
>few|TRBV6-5|NA|TRBJ2-5
CASSYGAIGETQYF
TGTGCCAGCAGTTACGGGGCCATCGGAGAGACCCAGTACTTC
>NA|TRBV11-2|TRBD2|TRBJ2-7
CASSLVGKAGEQYF
TGTGCCAGCAGCTTAGTGGGCAAAGCGGGGGAGCAGTACTTC
>NA|TRBV6-5|NA|TRBJ2-7
CASRNDPGSYEQYF
TGTGCCAGCAGAAACGACCCGGGATCCTACGAGCAGTACTTC
>few|TRBV5-4|TRBD2|TRBJ2-7
CASSERGGKREQYF
TGTGCCAGCAGCGAGCGGGGGGGCAAACGCGAGCAGTACTTC
>few|TRBV11-3|TRBD2|TRBJ2-3
CASSSGTRGGAEDTQYF
TGTGCCAGCAGCTCCGGGACGCGCGGGGGGGCCGAAGATACGCAGTATTTT
>few|TRBV28|NA|TRBJ2-3
CASSLDGDTDTQYF
TGTGCCAGCAGTTTAGACGGGGATACAGATACGCAGTATTTT
>few|TRBV6-5|NA|TRBJ2-7
CASSLYPDISYEQYF
TGTGCCAGCAGCCTCTACCCCGATATCTCCTACGAGCAGTACTTC
>NA|TRBV7-2|TRBD1|TRBJ1-5
CASSSQGNQPQHF
TGTGCCAGCAGCTCACAGGGGAATCAGCCCCAGCATTTT